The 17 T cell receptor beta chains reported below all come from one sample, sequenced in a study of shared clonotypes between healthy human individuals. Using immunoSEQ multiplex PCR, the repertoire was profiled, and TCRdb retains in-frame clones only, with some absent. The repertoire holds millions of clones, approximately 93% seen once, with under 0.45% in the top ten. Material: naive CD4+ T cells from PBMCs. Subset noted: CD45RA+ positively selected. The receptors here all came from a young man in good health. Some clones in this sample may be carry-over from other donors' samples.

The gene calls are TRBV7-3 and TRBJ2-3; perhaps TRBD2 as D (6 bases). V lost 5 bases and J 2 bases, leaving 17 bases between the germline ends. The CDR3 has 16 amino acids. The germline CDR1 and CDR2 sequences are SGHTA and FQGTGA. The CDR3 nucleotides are TGTGCCAGCAGCCCGGGGACTCTGAGGTCCACAGATACGCAGTATTTT. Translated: CASSPGTLRSTDTQYF.

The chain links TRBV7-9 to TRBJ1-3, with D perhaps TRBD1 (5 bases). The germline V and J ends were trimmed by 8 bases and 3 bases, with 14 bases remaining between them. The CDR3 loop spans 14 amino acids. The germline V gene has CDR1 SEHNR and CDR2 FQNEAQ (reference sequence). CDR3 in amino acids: CASALGGVGNTIYF. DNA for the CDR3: TGTGCCAGCGCGCTTGGGGGAGTTGGAAACACCATATATTTT.

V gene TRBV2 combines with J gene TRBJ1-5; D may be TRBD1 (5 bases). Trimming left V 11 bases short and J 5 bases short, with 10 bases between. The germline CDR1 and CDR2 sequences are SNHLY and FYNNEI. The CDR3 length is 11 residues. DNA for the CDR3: TGTGCCGTGGGGGGGGATCAGCCCCAGCATTTT. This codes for CAVGGDQPQHF.

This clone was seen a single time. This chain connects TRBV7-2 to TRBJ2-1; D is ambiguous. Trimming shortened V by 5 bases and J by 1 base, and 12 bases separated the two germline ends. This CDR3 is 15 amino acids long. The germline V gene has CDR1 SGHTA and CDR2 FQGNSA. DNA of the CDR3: TGTGCCAGCAGCCCAAGACGAACGTCCTACAATGAGCAGTTCTTC. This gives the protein CASSPRRTSYNEQFF. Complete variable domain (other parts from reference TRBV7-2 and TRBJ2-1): GAGVSQSPSNKVTEKGKDVELRCDPISGHTALYWYRQSLGQGLEFLIYFQGNSAPDKSGLPSDRFSAERTGGSVSTLTIQRTQQEDSAVYLCASSPRRTSYNEQFFGPGTRLTVL.

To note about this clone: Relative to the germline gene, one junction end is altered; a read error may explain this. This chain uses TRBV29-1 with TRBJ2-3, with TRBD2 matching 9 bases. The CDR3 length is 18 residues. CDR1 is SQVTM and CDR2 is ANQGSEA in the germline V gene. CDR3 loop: CSIESFSGSWGSTDTQYF. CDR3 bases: TGCAGCATTGAGAGTTTTAGCGGGAGTTGGGGTAGCACAGATACGCAGTATTTT.

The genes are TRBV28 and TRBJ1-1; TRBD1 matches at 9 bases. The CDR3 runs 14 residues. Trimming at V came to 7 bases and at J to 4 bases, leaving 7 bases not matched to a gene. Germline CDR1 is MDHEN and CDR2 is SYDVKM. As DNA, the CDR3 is TGTGCCAGCAAACAACAGGGGGCTAGCACTGAAGCTTTCTTT. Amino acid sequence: CASKQQGASTEAFF.

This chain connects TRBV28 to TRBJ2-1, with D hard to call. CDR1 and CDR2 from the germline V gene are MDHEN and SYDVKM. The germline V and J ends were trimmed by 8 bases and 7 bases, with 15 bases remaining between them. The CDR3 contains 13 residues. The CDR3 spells CASHDGPWNEQFF. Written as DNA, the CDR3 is TGTGCCAGCCACGACGGACCTTGGAATGAGCAGTTCTTC.

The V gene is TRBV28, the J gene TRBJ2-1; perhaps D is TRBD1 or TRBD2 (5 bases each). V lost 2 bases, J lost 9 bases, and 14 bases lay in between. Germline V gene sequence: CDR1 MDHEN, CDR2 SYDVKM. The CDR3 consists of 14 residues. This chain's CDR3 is CASSLRVGVGEQFF. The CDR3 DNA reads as TGTGCCAGCAGTTTAAGGGTGGGGGTTGGTGAGCAGTTCTTC.

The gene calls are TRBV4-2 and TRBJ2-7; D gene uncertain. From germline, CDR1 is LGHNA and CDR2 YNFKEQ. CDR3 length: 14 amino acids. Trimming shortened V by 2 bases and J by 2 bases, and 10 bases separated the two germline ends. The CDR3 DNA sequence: TGTGCCAGCAGCCAACCACTCAATGCCTACGAGCAGTACTTC. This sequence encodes CASSQPLNAYEQYF.

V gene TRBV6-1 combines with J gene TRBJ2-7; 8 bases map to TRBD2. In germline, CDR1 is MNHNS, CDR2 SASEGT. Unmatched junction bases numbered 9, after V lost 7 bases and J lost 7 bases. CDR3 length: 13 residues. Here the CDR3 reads CASKLAGFFEQYF. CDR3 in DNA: TGTGCCAGCAAATTAGCGGGATTCTTTGAGCAGTACTTC.

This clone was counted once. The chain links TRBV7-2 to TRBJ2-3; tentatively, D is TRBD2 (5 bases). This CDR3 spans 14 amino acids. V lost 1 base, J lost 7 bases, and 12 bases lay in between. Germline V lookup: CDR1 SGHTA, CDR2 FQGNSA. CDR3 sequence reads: CASSLGLPRYTQYF. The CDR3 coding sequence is TGTGCCAGCAGCTTAGGACTACCCCGATATACGCAGTATTTT.

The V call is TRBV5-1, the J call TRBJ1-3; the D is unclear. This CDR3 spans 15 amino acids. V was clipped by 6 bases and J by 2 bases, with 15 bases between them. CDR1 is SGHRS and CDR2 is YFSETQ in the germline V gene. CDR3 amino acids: CASKGIGRTGNTIYF. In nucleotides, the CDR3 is TGCGCCAGCAAGGGTATAGGGAGAACTGGAAACACCATATATTTT.

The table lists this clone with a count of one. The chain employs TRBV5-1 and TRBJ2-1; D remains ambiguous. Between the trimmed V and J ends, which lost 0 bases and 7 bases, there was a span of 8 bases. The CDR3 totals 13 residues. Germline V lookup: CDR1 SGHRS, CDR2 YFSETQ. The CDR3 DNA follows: TGCGCCAGCAGCTTGGCACAGCGAAATGAGCAGTTCTTC. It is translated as CASSLAQRNEQFF.

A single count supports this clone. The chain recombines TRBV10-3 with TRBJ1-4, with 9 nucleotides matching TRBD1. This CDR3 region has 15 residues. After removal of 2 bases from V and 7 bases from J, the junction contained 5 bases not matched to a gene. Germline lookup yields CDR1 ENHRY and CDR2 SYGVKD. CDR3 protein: CAISEPTGGGEKLFF. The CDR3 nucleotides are TGTGCCATCAGTGAGCCGACAGGGGGTGGTGAAAAACTGTTTTTT.

CDR3 bases: TGTGCCAGCAGTCCCGACAGGGGGCAACGTTCACCCCTCCACTTT. Translated: CASSPDRGQRSPLHF. The chain carries TRBV28 and TRBJ1-6, with 10 bases aligning to TRBD1. This CDR3 contains 15 residues. With V trimmed by 5 bases and J by 9 bases, 7 bases remained unmatched. Germline lookup yields CDR1 MDHEN and CDR2 SYDVKM.

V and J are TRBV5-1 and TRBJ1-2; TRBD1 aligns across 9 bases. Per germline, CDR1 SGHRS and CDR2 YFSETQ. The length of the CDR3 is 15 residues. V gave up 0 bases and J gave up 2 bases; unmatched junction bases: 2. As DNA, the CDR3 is TGCGCCAGCAGCTTGGGGACAGGGGTGAACTATGGCTACACCTTC. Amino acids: CASSLGTGVNYGYTF.

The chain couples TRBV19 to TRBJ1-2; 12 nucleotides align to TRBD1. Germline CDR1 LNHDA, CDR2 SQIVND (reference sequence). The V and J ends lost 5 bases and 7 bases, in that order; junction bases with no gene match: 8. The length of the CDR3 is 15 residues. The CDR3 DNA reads TGTGCCAGTAGTGTTACCGGGACAGGGGGCCTTGGCTACACCTTC. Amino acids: CASSVTGTGGLGYTF.